The clone carrying this TCR beta chain showed up many times. Its matching antigen is unknown. Germline CDR1 MDHEN, CDR2 SYDVKM. The CDR3 sequence is 12 residues long. Trimming stripped 6 bases from V and 7 bases from J, with 10 bases between. MiXCR was run by TCRdb on the PCR reads, yielding one entry per CDR3 protein. The sample carries nearly 55,000 distinct CDR3 sequences, roughly a third recorded once. The data derive from a study of molecular identifiers for immune sequencing clone quantification. Study-wide background: In replicates, RNA from roughly 20,000 or 100,000 naive CD8 cells was split five ways, four sequenced.

Study-wide results and limits: Over 99% of effector molecules, yet under 1% of naive-cell molecules, were held by clones above 20 RNA copies. Jurkat TCR RNA spiked in from one cell reportedly remained identifiable amid approximately 1 million naive cells. Identical barcode-sharing TCR molecules could lead to underestimated sizes for highly expanded clones.

This sequence was found in a human donor in good health. Some libraries in this study had Jurkat cell RNA spiked in. Material: naive CD8+ T cells from blood, with Jurkat cell RNA spiked in. Subset reported: FACS-sorted CD8+CD4-CCR7+CD45RA+ naive T cells. This chain uses TRBV28 with TRBJ1-5; D uncertain. The CDR3 bases are TGTGCCAGCAGCCCCCTCAAACAGCCCCAGCATTTT. It codes for CASSPLKQPQHF.